What follows are 4 T cell receptor beta chains derived from one specimen sequenced in a study of blood T cell repertoires in COVID-19. Clones were read by immunoSEQ multiplex PCR, and TCRdb kept only the in-frame ones, dropping some. The table shows 150,000 to 200,000 clones, with around nine tenths occurring only once. Sequenced input: peripheral blood. These receptors were obtained from an older man with acute or convalescent COVID-19.

This chain uses TRBV7-6 with TRBJ1-1; D remains unclear. V was pared by 3 bases and J by 4 bases, with 18 bases between. Germline V gene sequence: CDR1 SGHVS, CDR2 FNYEAQ. This CDR3 has 16 amino acids. The CDR3 nucleotides are TGTGCCAGCAGCTTTGGGTGGCGGGGAAAGGGCACTGAAGCTTTCTTT. Amino acids: CASSFGWRGKGTEAFF. Supplemented by reference TRBV7-6 and TRBJ1-1, the full variable domain reads GAGVSQSPRYKVTKRGQDVALRCDPISGHVSLYWYRQALGQGPEFLTYFNYEAQQDKSGLPNDRFSAERPEGSISTLTIQRTEQRDSAMYRCASSFGWRGKGTEAFFGQGTRLTVV.

This rearrangement joins TRBV29-1 to TRBJ2-3; 10 bases are shared with TRBD2. Germline CDR1 and CDR2: SQVTM and ANQGSEA. V lost 2 bases and J lost 2; bases outside the gene matches: 4. This CDR3 spans 15 amino acids. CDR3 nucleotide sequence: TGCAGCGTTGAAAGTAGCGGGGGGTACACAGATACGCAGTATTTT. Amino acids: CSVESSGGYTDTQYF.

The chain carries TRBV4-1 and TRBJ2-1; the match to TRBD2 covers 7 bases. V lost 2 bases, J lost 6 bases, and 7 bases stayed unmatched. The CDR3 is 15 residues long. Germline V gene data show CDR1 as MGHRA and CDR2 as YSYEKL. CDR3 in amino acids: CASSQYPGGVNEQFF. Written as DNA, the CDR3 is TGCGCCAGCAGCCAATATCCGGGAGGCGTCAATGAGCAGTTCTTC.

This clone has a single count. J is TRBJ1-2 and V is TRBV7-9, with 7 nucleotides matching TRBD1. This CDR3 has 14 amino acids. J gave up 7 bases and V 3 bases, and 8 bases lay outside the gene matches. Germline CDR1 and CDR2: SEHNR and FQNEAQ (reference sequence). CDR3 amino acids: CASSLRGGESGYTF. CDR3 sequence (DNA): TGTGCCAGCAGCTTGCGAGGGGGCGAGAGTGGCTACACCTTC.